The 27 T cell receptor beta chains in this list originate from one sample, sequenced in a study of blood T cells in healthy people across ages. With a J-beta primer mix and a sample-barcoded 5' primer, a second PCR ran about 7 to 12 cycles. MiXCR was run by TCRdb on the 5' RACE reads, yielding one entry per CDR3 protein. Of 650,000 to 900,000 distinct CDR3 sequences detected, approximately 65% appear once; the ten largest clones hold about a quarter. Specimen: blood. These receptors came from a man aged 30 to 39 in good health.

This clonotype was detected only a few times. Mismatch with germline at one junction end may stem from a read error. The chain recombines TRBV4-3 with TRBJ1-1; D possibly corresponds to TRBD1 (5 bases). Germline values: CDR1 LGHNA, CDR2 YSLEER. The CDR3 sequence is 13 residues long. CDR3 coding DNA: TGTGCCAGCAGCCAAACAGGGAACACTGAAGCTTTCTTT. Its translation is CASSQTGNTEAFF.

This clonotype has more than one count but fewer than ten. The V and J genes are TRBV5-6 and TRBJ1-6, with D unresolved. Trimming removed 4 bases from V and 2 bases from J, with 10 bases in between. Germline-derived CDR1 and CDR2 are SGHDT and YYEEEE. CDR3 length: 15 amino acids. CDR3 coding DNA: TGTGCCAGCAGCCCAGATGGGGCCTATAATTCACCCCTCCACTTT. This translates into CASSPDGAYNSPLHF.

The J gene is TRBJ2-5, the V gene TRBV5-5; unclear D gene. Judging by the DNA end, TRBJ2-7 fits better; the J call may be wrong. In germline, CDR1 is SGHKS, CDR2 YYEKEE (reference sequence). CDR3 length: 14 residues. Here the CDR3 reads CASSLANFLYEQYF. CDR3 DNA: TGTGCCAGCAGCTTGGCCAATTTTCTCTACGAGCAGTACTTC.

The chain carries TRBV9 and TRBJ2-3; TRBD2 is a possible D gene (7 bases). The V end was cut by 0 bases, the J end by 2 bases, with 13 bases between. Germline values: CDR1 SGDLS, CDR2 YYNGEE. The CDR3 loop spans 16 amino acids. CDR3: CASSVGLGGLTDTQYF. The CDR3 bases are TGTGCCAGCAGCGTAGGTCTCGGGGGGCTCACAGATACGCAGTATTTT.

The chain joins TRBV7-2 to TRBJ2-1; 8 nucleotides agree with TRBD2. Germline V CDR1 and CDR2: SGHTA, FQGNSA. The CDR3 is 14 amino acids. V shed 4 bases and J 9 bases; nucleotides not matched to a gene: 8. CDR3 protein: CASSSPGGLSEQFF. For the CDR3, the DNA is TGTGCCAGCAGCTCTCCGGGGGGGCTTAGTGAGCAGTTCTTC.

This clonotype was detected only a few times. The chain carries TRBV4-1 and TRBJ2-6; D may match TRBD1 or TRBD2 (5 bases each). There are 17 residues in the CDR3. CDR1 is MGHRA, CDR2 YSYEKL, per germline. V gave up 1 base and J gave up 6 bases, with 16 bases separating them. For the CDR3, the DNA is TGCGCCAGCAGCCAAGGTGGTAAGGGGACCGTGGCCAACGTCCTGACTTTC. Its translation: CASSQGGKGTVANVLTF.

The chain carries TRBV5-1 and TRBJ2-7; D possibly corresponds to TRBD2 (5 bases). There are 16 residues in the CDR3. Between the trimmed V and J ends, which lost 0 bases and 6 bases, there was a span of 19 bases. In germline, CDR1 is SGHRS, CDR2 YFSETQ. The CDR3 coding sequence is TGCGCCAGCAGCTTGGCCCCGGGGTTGATAACCCCCGAGCAGTACTTC. Translating gives CASSLAPGLITPEQYF.

V gene TRBV15 combines with J gene TRBJ2-1; D perhaps matches TRBD2 (6 bases). This CDR3 contains 16 residues. Germline V CDR1 and CDR2: LNHNV, YYDKDF (reference sequence). The V gene lost 0 bases and the J gene lost 0 bases, with 9 bases spanning the gap. CDR3 DNA: TGTGCCACCAGCAGAGATCGGGGGAGCTCCTACAATGAGCAGTTCTTC. Translated: CATSRDRGSSYNEQFF.

This clonotype has more than one count but fewer than ten. The gene calls are TRBV12-3 or TRBV12-4 and TRBJ2-1, with TRBD1 identical over 7 bases. The length of the CDR3 is 15 residues. V shed 2 bases and J 6 bases; nucleotides not matched to a gene: 7. CDR3 amino acids: CASSLRQGGGNEQFF. CDR3 in DNA: TGTGCCAGCAGTTTAAGACAGGGCGGCGGCAATGAGCAGTTCTTC.

The chain combines TRBV20-1 with TRBJ1-2, with TRBD1 identical over 7 bases. The CDR3 totals 14 residues. V lost 0 bases, J lost 2 bases, and 3 bases stayed unmatched. The germline V gene has CDR1 DFQATT and CDR2 SNEGSKA (reference sequence). CDR3 protein: CSAREATGNYGYTF. Here the CDR3 DNA reads TGCAGTGCTAGAGAGGCGACAGGGAACTATGGCTACACCTTC.

The genes are TRBV25-1 and TRBJ1-4; no clear D gene. V shed 1 base and J shed 7 bases, with 13 bases lying between them. The CDR3 has 15 residues. Germline lookup yields CDR1 MGHDK and CDR2 SYGVNS. CDR3 residues: CASSESRGGSEKLFF. In nucleotides, the CDR3 is TGTGCCAGCAGTGAATCCCGGGGAGGGAGTGAAAAACTGTTTTTT.

This chain connects TRBV4-3 to TRBJ2-5, with TRBD2 matching 8 bases. The CDR3 spans 16 residues. Germline CDR1 is LGHNA and CDR2 is YSLEER. Trimming removed 0 bases from V and 3 bases from J; junction bases left unmatched: 6. The CDR3 nucleotides are TGCGCCAGCAGCCAAGATCGGCTAGCGGGCGAAGAGACCCAGTACTTC. Protein: CASSQDRLAGEETQYF.

J is TRBJ2-6 and V is TRBV9; no firm D call. Germline CDR1 SGDLS, CDR2 YYNGEE. The CDR3 covers 15 residues. Deletions cut 3 bases from V and 2 bases from J, with 9 bases between. Here the CDR3 DNA reads TGTGCCAGCAGCGCTCTTTGGGCTGGGGCCAACGTCCTGACTTTC. It codes for CASSALWAGANVLTF.

The chain uses TRBV4-2 and TRBJ2-7; 9 nucleotides match TRBD2. Unmatched junction bases numbered 8, after V lost 0 bases and J lost 5 bases. Germline loops: CDR1 LGHNA, CDR2 YNFKEQ. The CDR3 totals 16 residues. As DNA, the CDR3 is TGTGCCAGCAGCCAAGAACGCGGTAGCGGGGGCAACGAGCAGTACTTC. This codes for CASSQERGSGGNEQYF.

In nucleotides, the CDR3 is TGCAGTGCTCCCCGGGTCCGAGAGACCCAGTACTTC. Translated: CSAPRVRETQYF. The V gene is TRBV20-1, the J gene TRBJ2-5, with D unclear. Germline loops: CDR1 DFQATT, CDR2 SNEGSKA (reference sequence). The CDR3 consists of 12 residues. V was clipped by 5 bases and J by 4 bases, with 11 bases between them.

This clonotype has more than one count but fewer than ten. V gene TRBV2 combines with J gene TRBJ2-1, with 7 bases that match TRBD2. Germline CDR1 SNHLY, CDR2 FYNNEI. V gave up 7 bases and J gave up 6 bases; unmatched junction bases: 12. The CDR3 loop spans 15 amino acids. CDR3 sequence: CASNQGLGQGNEQFF. CDR3 nucleotide sequence: TGTGCCAGCAATCAAGGACTAGGCCAGGGCAATGAGCAGTTCTTC.

For this clonotype: A read error may account for a junction end that differs from germline. CDR3 nucleotide sequence: TGTGCCAGCAGCCTTGGAACCTACGATGAGCAGTTCTTC. This encodes CASSLGTYDEQFF. The rearrangement uses TRBV9 and TRBJ2-1; D remains ambiguous. In germline, CDR1 is SGDLS, CDR2 YYNGEE. CDR3 length: 13 residues.

The CDR3 reads CSARGTSTYEQYF. In nucleotides, the CDR3 is TGCAGTGCTAGAGGGACATCTACCTACGAGCAGTACTTC. V is TRBV20-1 and J is TRBJ2-4, with D perhaps TRBD1 (5 bases). The tail of the sequence fits TRBJ2-7 better, so the J call may be wrong. The CDR3 has 13 residues. Germline V gene sequence: CDR1 DFQATT, CDR2 SNEGSKA (reference sequence).

This chain links TRBV7-2 with TRBJ2-1; D remains ambiguous. The V end was cut by 5 bases, the J end by 8 bases, with 7 bases between. Germline-derived CDR1 and CDR2 are SGHTA and FQGNSA. The CDR3 contains 11 residues. The CDR3 loop reads CASSGTYEQFF. CDR3 DNA sequence: TGTGCCAGCAGCGGTACTTATGAGCAGTTCTTC.

V usage is TRBV7-9 and J usage is TRBJ1-6; D remains unclear. The CDR3 extends over 13 amino acids. V lost 5 bases and J lost 9, with 11 bases in between. CDR1 is SEHNR and CDR2 is FQNEAQ in the germline V gene (reference sequence). The CDR3 nucleotides read TGTGCCAGCAGCCTGATCCCTTCTTCACCCCTCCACTTT. It translates to CASSLIPSSPLHF.

This chain joins TRBV5-1 and TRBJ2-1; D may match TRBD1 or TRBD2 (5 bases each). V was cut by 4 bases and J by 9 bases, with 17 bases left in between. Germline V lookup: CDR1 SGHRS, CDR2 YFSETQ. The CDR3 has 14 residues. The CDR3 sequence: CASSTNYPGTEQFF. In DNA form, the CDR3 reads TGCGCCAGCAGCACCAACTACCCTGGGACTGAGCAGTTCTTC.

This rearrangement joins TRBV11-2 to TRBJ2-2; a weak D match, TRBD1 (5 bases). V lost 3 bases and J 4 bases, leaving 12 bases between the germline ends. Looked up from germline, CDR1 is SGHAT and CDR2 is FQNNGV. The CDR3 is made up of 15 amino acids. Here the CDR3 reads CASSFEGVGTGELFF. As DNA, the CDR3 is TGTGCCAGCAGCTTTGAAGGGGTTGGCACCGGGGAGCTGTTTTTT.

The chain joins TRBV28 to TRBJ2-7; tentative D call: TRBD1 (6 bases). This CDR3 contains 15 residues. Between the trimmed V and J ends, which lost 6 bases and 3 bases, there was a span of 18 bases. The germline V gene encodes CDR1 MDHEN and CDR2 SYDVKM. This chain's CDR3 is CASSLLGARIYEQYF. The CDR3, as DNA: TGTGCCAGCAGCCTACTGGGGGCTCGGATCTACGAGCAGTACTTC. Drawing the rest from reference TRBV28 and TRBJ2-7, the complete variable domain is DVKVTQSSRYLVKRTGEKVFLECVQDMDHENMFWYRQDPGLGLRLIYFSYDVKMKEKGDIPEGYSVSREKKERFSLILESASTNQTSMYLCASSLLGARIYEQYFGPGTRLTVT.

This clonotype was detected once. V usage is TRBV4-3 and J usage is TRBJ1-2; D gene ambiguous. Germline V gene lookup returns CDR1 LGHNA and CDR2 YSLEER. This CDR3 has 15 residues. V lost 5 bases, J lost 4 bases, and 17 bases lay in between. Here the CDR3 reads CASSKSTADGYGYTF. In nucleotides, the CDR3 is TGCGCCAGCAGCAAATCAACAGCCGACGGCTATGGCTACACCTTC.

V is TRBV2 and J is TRBJ1-2; D remains unclear. Between the trimmed V and J ends, which lost 3 bases and 4 bases, there was a span of 12 bases. The CDR3 is made up of 14 amino acids. Germline-derived CDR1 and CDR2 are SNHLY and FYNNEI. This CDR3 reads CASSDSKAFYGYTF. CDR3 coding DNA: TGTGCCAGCAGTGACTCAAAGGCTTTCTATGGCTACACCTTC.

The chain has TRBV6-2 or TRBV6-3 and TRBJ2-7; the D gene is possibly TRBD1 (6 bases). The germline V gene has CDR1 MNHEY and CDR2 SVGEGT. CDR3 length: 13 amino acids. Trimming stripped 6 bases from V and 4 bases from J, with 13 bases between. DNA for the CDR3: TGTGCCAGCAGACCCAGGGGAAAGTACGAGCAGTACTTC. Its protein is CASRPRGKYEQYF.

This clonotype has a single count. The chain is built from TRBV7-8 and TRBJ2-3; D might be TRBD2 (6 bases). This CDR3 region has 18 residues. Germline lookup yields CDR1 SGHVS and CDR2 FQNEAQ. V dropped 0 bases and J dropped 3 bases, with 19 bases sitting between them. The CDR3 region is CASSLAASGGAGTDTQYF. The CDR3 DNA is TGTGCCAGCAGCTTAGCTGCGTCTGGAGGGGCAGGGACAGATACGCAGTATTTT.